The T cell receptor beta chain under discussion was sequenced for a study of monozygotic twins with inflammatory bowel disease. Blood, about 2.5 ml, was drawn per donor. A template switching step added UMIs, each with a 6-nucleotide sample barcode. cDNA for TCRalpha and TCRbeta was amplified by nested PCRs of 15 to 20 then 8 to 10 cycles. TCRdb re-called the 5' RACE reads, yielding one record per CDR3 amino acid sequence without DNA. The clone table shows about 210,000 distinct CDR3 sequences, with the ten largest holding 6% to 9%. The CDR3 contains 16 residues. Germline V gene lookup returns CDR1 SEHNR and CDR2 FQNEAQ (reference sequence).

J is TRBJ1-5 and V is TRBV7-9; TCRdb selects TRBD1, and the lack of DNA leaves this call unchecked. The clonotype originates from a human donor with ulcerative colitis or Crohn's disease, or a healthy co-twin of an affected twin (not recorded which). Material: blood. CDR3: CASSVGGAGENQPQHF.